This TCR beta chain was retrieved from a study of human T cells and chemical hapten exposure. On the study more broadly: Variation in per-sample TCR yields came mainly from small pooled library volume differences.

It was unfractionated whole blood from which total RNA was extracted. Separate cDNA molecules received unique molecular identifiers, which the library attached to them. TCRdb re-derived calls from the 5' RACE reads in MiXCR, one entry per CDR3 protein. The sample consists of about 80,000 distinct CDR3 sequences, more than 7.5% of them appearing once. The V gene lost 0 bases and the J gene lost 7 bases, with 15 bases spanning the gap. The CDR3 runs to 15 residues. Germline V gene sequence: CDR1 DFQATT, CDR2 SNEGSKA (reference sequence). Study-level results: The number of TCRs above 1 in 1000 frequency did not change after DPC sensitization.

This clonotype was recorded many times. No antigen is known for it. V is TRBV20-1 and J is TRBJ2-2, with TRBD2 as a possible D gene (7 bases). The clonotype comes from a male donor in good health. CDR3 DNA sequence: TGCAGTGCTAGAGATCCGGGGGGCGGAGGCGGGGAGCTGTTTTTT. Encoded protein: CSARDPGGGGGELFF.